In this sample, the clone carrying this T cell receptor (beta chain) turned up a few times. The antigen remains unidentified. The entry originates in a study of post-analysis software for immune sequencing data. Study-wide points: Compared with controls, patients showed significantly lower normalized Chao1 diversity. Pronounced co-clustering by F measure was evident among identically batched samples. Comparison of patients with controls showed 4 to 6 TRBV segments more frequent in patients, TRBV5-6, TRBV5-1 and TRBV20-1 among them.

Germline V lookup: CDR1 SGHDN, CDR2 FVKESK. V was pared by 1 base and J by 0 bases, with 9 bases of the junction left unmatched. The CDR3 contains 19 residues. Researchers reported that TCR beta cDNA libraries carried unique molecular identifiers. Roughly 490,000 cDNA molecules came from roughly 1 to 10 million T cells. TCRdb passed the PCR reads through MiXCR, listing each CDR3 protein once. Of 750,000 to 950,000 distinct CDR3 sequences in the sample, 53% were seen once. This clonotype originated in a girl aged 5 to 17 with multiple sclerosis. Input material: blood. The genes are TRBV14 and TRBJ2-6; 7 bases are shared with TRBD1. The CDR3 spells CASSQGINGTASGANVLTF. The CDR3, as DNA: TGTGCCAGCAGCCAAGGGATTAACGGGACAGCCTCTGGGGCCAACGTCCTGACTTTC.